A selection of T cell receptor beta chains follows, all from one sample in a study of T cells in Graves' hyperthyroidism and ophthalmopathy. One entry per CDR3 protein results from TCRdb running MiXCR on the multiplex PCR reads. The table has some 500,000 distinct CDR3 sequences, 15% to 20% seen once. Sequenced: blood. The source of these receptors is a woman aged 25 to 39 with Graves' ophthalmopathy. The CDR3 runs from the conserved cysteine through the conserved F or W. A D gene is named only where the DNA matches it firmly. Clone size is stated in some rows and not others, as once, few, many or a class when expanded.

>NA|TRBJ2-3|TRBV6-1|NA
TGTGCCAGCAGAGGGGGATACAGCACAGATACGCAGTATTTT
CASRGGYSTDTQYF
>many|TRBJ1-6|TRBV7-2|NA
TGTGCCAGCAGCTTTCCCGCAGGGGATAATTCACCCCTCCACTTT
CASSFPAGDNSPLHF
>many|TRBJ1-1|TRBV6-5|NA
TGTGCCAGCAGTTACTATCCACTCGGACCGCCGGATGAAGCTTTCTTT
CASSYYPLGPPDEAFF
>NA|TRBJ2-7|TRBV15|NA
TGTGCCACCAGCACTCTATTAAAGCGCTCGGTCGAGCAGTACTTC
CATSTLLKRSVEQYF
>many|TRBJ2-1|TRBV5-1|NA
TGCGCCAGCAGCTGGGACATTGAGCAGTTCTTC
CASSWDIEQFF
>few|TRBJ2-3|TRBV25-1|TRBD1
TGTGCCAGCACCCCCGACAGGGGACAGCGGAGAGATACGCAGTATTTT
CASTPDRGQRRDTQYF
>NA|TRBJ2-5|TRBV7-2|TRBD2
TGTGCCAGCAGCTCCGGACGGGGACTAGCGCAAGAGACCCAGTACTTC
CASSSGRGLAQETQYF
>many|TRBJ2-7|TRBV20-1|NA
TGCAGTGCTACCCCTTCCGAGCAGTACTTC
CSATPSEQYF
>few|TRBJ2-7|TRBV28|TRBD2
TGTGCCAGCAAACCTAGCGGACACTCCTACGAGCAGTACTTC
CASKPSGHSYEQYF
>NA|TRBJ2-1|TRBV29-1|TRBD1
TGCAGCAGCAGAGGGACAGCCGAGCAGTTCTTC
CSSRGTAEQFF